The rows below give T cell receptor beta chains drawn from one sample of a study of blood T cell repertoires in COVID-19. Sequencing was performed with immunoSEQ multiplex PCR; in TCRdb, only in-frame clones are kept and a portion is missing. The sample has 350,000 to 500,000 clones; about 88% are singletons. The sample comprised PBMCs or T cells enriched from blood (not recorded which). These receptor sequences come from a young woman who had been exposed to COVID-19. CDR3s include the opening cysteine and the closing phenylalanine or tryptophan. A D gene is named only where the DNA matches it firmly. A row's size may be missing; if present it is once, few, many or a size class.

many	TRBD2	TRBV7-8	TRBJ2-1	TGTGCCAGCAGCCGGAGAATGGGGGGGAATGAGCAGTTCTTC	CASSRRMGGNEQFF
-	-	TRBV7-3	TRBJ2-3	TGTGCCAGCAGCTTAAAGGAGAGGGGGCGGGGACAGTTCACAGATACGCAGTATTTT	CASSLKERGRGQFTDTQYF
-	-	TRBV19	TRBJ2-1	TGTGCCAGTAGTGCCAGGGGAAATGAGCAGTTCTTC	CASSARGNEQFF
few	-	TRBV27	TRBJ1-1	TGTGCCAGCAGTTTGGAGGGACTGAACACTGAAGCTTTCTTT	CASSLEGLNTEAFF
-	TRBD1	TRBV4-3	TRBJ1-2	TGCGCCAGCAGCCAAGATCTAGGGGGCAGGGAACGCGGCTACACCTTC	CASSQDLGGRERGYTF
-	-	TRBV28	TRBJ2-7	TGTGCCAGCACGAGAGACAGCTTCTACGAGCAGTACTTC	CASTRDSFYEQYF
-	TRBD2	TRBV28	TRBJ2-7	TGTGCCAGCAGTCCAAGGCATATTAGCGGGAGTGAGCAGCAGTACTTC	CASSPRHISGSEQQYF
-	TRBD1	TRBV6-5	TRBJ2-7	TGTGCCAGCAGTTACGGGGGCACAGGGGAGCGCGAGCAGTACTTC	CASSYGGTGEREQYF
once	-	TRBV27	TRBJ2-3	TGTGCCAGCAGTCCGAGTGCTAGCACAGATACGCAGTATTTT	CASSPSASTDTQYF
-	-	TRBV27	TRBJ1-4	TGTGCCAGCAGTTTCCCGCGAGGGGGGGTAAGGTCTAATGAAAAACTGTTTTTT	CASSFPRGGVRSNEKLFF
-	TRBD2	TRBV28	TRBJ2-4	TGTGCCAGCAGCCCCCTGTCTAGCGGGAGTATAGCCAAAAACATTCAGTACTTC	CASSPLSSGSIAKNIQYF
-	-	TRBV4-1	TRBJ2-2	TGCGCCAGCAGCCAAGTCTTGTTAACCGGGGAGCTGTTTTTT	CASSQVLLTGELFF
-	TRBD1	TRBV4-1	TRBJ2-7	TGCGCCAGCAGCCCCTGGACAGGGGTCTCCTACGAGCAGTACTTC	CASSPWTGVSYEQYF
-	-	TRBV4-3	TRBJ1-6	TGCGCCAGCAGCCAAGACAGGGGCAATAATTCACCCCTCCACTTT	CASSQDRGNNSPLHF
-	TRBD1	TRBV4-1	TRBJ1-5	TGCGCCAGCAGCCAAGATCCCTTGGGACAGGGATATCAGCCCCAGCATTTT	CASSQDPLGQGYQPQHF
-	-	TRBV24-1	TRBJ1-3	TGTGCCACCAGTGATTCATATGGGAGCTCTGGAAACACCATATATTTT	CATSDSYGSSGNTIYF
-	-	TRBV28	TRBJ2-3	TGTGCCAGCAGTTTAGGGGGCAGTGATACAGATACGCAGTATTTT	CASSLGGSDTDTQYF
-	-	TRBV11-2	TRBJ2-7	TGTGCCAGCAGACCAAACAGGGCAAGGAACTACGAGCAGTACTTC	CASRPNRARNYEQYF
few	TRBD1	TRBV5-1	TRBJ2-2	TGCGCCAGCAGCTTCAACAGGGGGCAGGGCGGGGAGCTGTTTTTT	CASSFNRGQGGELFF
-	-	TRBV7-9	TRBJ2-5	TGTGCCAGCAGCTTAGGCAGGGTTGCGACCCAGTACTTC	CASSLGRVATQYF
-	TRBD1	TRBV7-2	TRBJ1-6	TGTGCCAGCAGCTTAAGGGACAGGGGTTTGAATTCACCCCTCCACTTT	CASSLRDRGLNSPLHF
-	-	TRBV3-1/TRBV3-2	TRBJ2-2	TGTGCCAGCAGCCCTACACAGGGGCGCGGGAAGCAGTTTTTT	CASSPTQGRGKQFF
-	-	TRBV2	TRBJ1-2	TGTGCCAGCAGTGATTTTCTGGGAGCGGACTATGGCTACACCTTC	CASSDFLGADYGYTF
-	TRBD1	TRBV5-4	TRBJ1-4	TGTGCCAGCAGCTTCCATAAGGGGGCAGGGGAAAAACTGTTTTTT	CASSFHKGAGEKLFF
-	-	TRBV7-2	TRBJ2-7	TGTGCCAGCAGCTTAGTGACTAGCTCCTACGAGCAGTACTTC	CASSLVTSSYEQYF
-	TRBD1	TRBV3-1/TRBV3-2	TRBJ1-6	TGTGCCAGCAGCCGTGACAGGGGGTTAGCGCCCCTCCACTTT	CASSRDRGLAPLHF
-	-	TRBV10-3	TRBJ1-4	TGTGCCATTCAAGACAGTCCATATGAAAAACTGTTTTTT	CAIQDSPYEKLFF
-	TRBD1	TRBV19	TRBJ2-6	TGTGCCAGTAGCCTAAACACAGGGGCTGGGGCCAACGTCCTGACTTTC	CASSLNTGAGANVLTF
-	-	TRBV30	TRBJ1-1	TGTGCCTGGAACCAGGGATCTGGCACTGAAGCTTTCTTT	CAWNQGSGTEAFF
-	-	TRBV29-1	TRBJ1-3	TGCAGCGTCAGCTCGGGCTCTGGAAACACCATATATTTT	CSVSSGSGNTIYF
once	TRBD2	TRBV28	TRBJ2-5	TGTGCCAGCAGTTTTAGCGGGGCTAAAGAGACCCAGTACTTC	CASSFSGAKETQYF
-	TRBD1	TRBV30	TRBJ1-1	TGTGCCTGGAAAGGGACAGGGGTCACTGAAGCTTTCTTT	CAWKGTGVTEAFF
once	-	TRBV28	TRBJ2-3	TGTGCCAGCAGTTTAATCGCGCGGGCCACAGATACGCAGTATTTT	CASSLIARATDTQYF
once	-	TRBV2	TRBJ2-5	TGTGCCAGCAGTGAAGATAGGGGTGGGGAGACCCAGTACTTC	CASSEDRGGETQYF
-	-	TRBV19	TRBJ2-7	TGTGCCAGTAGTGTAAGACAGAGCTACGAGCAGTACTTC	CASSVRQSYEQYF
-	TRBD2	TRBV7-2	TRBJ2-2	TGTGCCAGCGGACCGGCGGGGGGAACGAACACCGGGGAGCTGTTTTTT	CASGPAGGTNTGELFF
few	TRBD1	TRBV27	TRBJ2-7	TGTGCCAGCAGTTTATCTGGGACAGCCTCCTACGAGCAGTACTTC	CASSLSGTASYEQYF